The rows below give T cell receptor beta chains drawn from one sample of a study of OX40 agonist ivuxolimab in advanced cancers. Here immunoSEQ multiplex PCR was the method, and the copy in TCRdb shows in-frame clones only, minus some. The data contain 45,000 to 60,000 clones, 80% of them singletons. This specimen consisted of CD4+ or CD8+ T cells sorted from blood, obtained in a trial of the OX40 agonist ivuxolimab. The receptors derive from an adult with an advanced solid tumor such as melanoma, head and neck, liver or kidney cancer. Each CDR3 is given with its conserved first and last residue. D genes are given only for firm matches.

cdr3_aa j_call d_call v_call
CASSLARTGGGYGYTF TRBJ1-2 TRBD1 TRBV5-1
CASSLTGGDEKLFF TRBJ1-4 - TRBV9
CASSDGTPDTQYF TRBJ2-3 - TRBV6-4
CASALGGYGNTIYF TRBJ1-3 - TRBV5-6
CASSVTGGLNEKLFF TRBJ1-4 TRBD1 TRBV19
CASSPLAGGPYNEQFF TRBJ2-1 TRBD2 TRBV7-9
CASGRALNEQFF TRBJ2-1 TRBD2 TRBV19
CASSLSGTSNTEAFF TRBJ1-1 - TRBV5-1
CSVEARSFNEQFF TRBJ2-1 - TRBV29-1
CASSYRTGQAFF TRBJ1-1 TRBD1 TRBV6-5
CASSPTSGVGETQYF TRBJ2-5 TRBD2 TRBV6-5
CASSQAPRTGEFYGYTF TRBJ1-2 TRBD1 TRBV4-1
CASSFVSTDTQYF TRBJ2-3 - TRBV13
CASSLGPDPNYGYTF TRBJ1-2 - TRBV6-1
CASSGGTSADEQFF TRBJ2-1 TRBD2 TRBV5-1
CASKGPGQETQYF TRBJ2-5 - TRBV6-6
CASSLGQHNYGYTF TRBJ1-2 - TRBV5-1
CASSLSGGSTYEQYF TRBJ2-7 - TRBV5-1
CASSTGGGTHGYTF TRBJ1-2 - TRBV6-5
CASSFTGSSGANVLTF TRBJ2-6 - TRBV27
CAISELRNRGLGEDGYTF TRBJ1-2 TRBD1 TRBV10-3
CASSLNPVPGETQYF TRBJ2-5 - TRBV7-2
CASSFSGRGNSPLHF TRBJ1-6 TRBD1 TRBV28
CASSPKGTLNTEAFF TRBJ1-1 - TRBV18
CASSLATGYSLREQYF TRBJ2-7 - TRBV7-8
CASSDSQTGYGYTF TRBJ1-2 - TRBV2
CASSSRGQGSTEAFF TRBJ1-1 TRBD1 TRBV5-1
CASSLGLEQAYEQYF TRBJ2-7 - TRBV11-2
CASSSRTSNQETQYF TRBJ2-5 - TRBV9
CASSAQGPGVTEAFF TRBJ1-1 - TRBV14
CASSLAYTDTQYF TRBJ2-3 - TRBV7-2
CASSGNPGSPLHF TRBJ1-6 - TRBV19